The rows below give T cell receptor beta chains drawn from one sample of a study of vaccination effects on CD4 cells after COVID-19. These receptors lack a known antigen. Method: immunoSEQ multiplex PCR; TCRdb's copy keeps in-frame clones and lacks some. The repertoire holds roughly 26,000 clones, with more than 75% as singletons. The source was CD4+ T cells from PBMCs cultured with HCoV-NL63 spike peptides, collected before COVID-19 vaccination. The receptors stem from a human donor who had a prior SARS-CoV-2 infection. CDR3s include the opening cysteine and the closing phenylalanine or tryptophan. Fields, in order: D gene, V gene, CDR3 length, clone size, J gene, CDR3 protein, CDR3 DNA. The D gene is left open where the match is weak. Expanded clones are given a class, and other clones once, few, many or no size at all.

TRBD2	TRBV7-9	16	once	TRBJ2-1	CASSLALAGSYNEQFF	TGTGCCAGCAGCTTAGCACTAGCGGGCTCCTACAATGAGCAGTTCTTC
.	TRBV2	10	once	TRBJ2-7	CASSGVEQYF	TGTGCCAGCAGTGGGGTCGAGCAGTACTTC
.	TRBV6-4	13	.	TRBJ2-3	CASSVGVGDTQYF	TGTGCCAGCAGTGTAGGAGTGGGGGATACGCAGTATTTT
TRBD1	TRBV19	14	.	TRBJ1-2	CASSIRQGEDGYTF	TGTGCCAGTAGTATCCGACAGGGAGAGGATGGCTACACCTTC
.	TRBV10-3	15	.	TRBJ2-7	CAISQGRDGTYEQYF	TGTGCCATCAGCCAAGGCCGGGACGGTACCTACGAGCAGTACTTC
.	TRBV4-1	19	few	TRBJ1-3	CASSQDRLTPGFSGNTIYF	TGCGCCAGCAGCCAAGATCGGTTAACACCGGGGTTCTCTGGAAACACCATATATTTT
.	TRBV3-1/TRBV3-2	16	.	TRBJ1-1	CASSQVQHSMNTEAFF	TGTGCCAGCAGCCAAGTTCAGCACAGCATGAACACTGAAGCTTTCTTT
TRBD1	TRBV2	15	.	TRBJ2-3	CASSDVSGGADTQYF	TGTGCCAGCAGTGATGTGTCAGGGGGCGCAGATACGCAGTATTTT
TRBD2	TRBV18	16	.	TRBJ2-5	CASSPPSGRTRETQYF	TGTGCCAGCTCACCACCGAGCGGGAGGACTCGGGAGACCCAGTACTTC
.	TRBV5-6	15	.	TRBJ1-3	CASSLGGGAGNTIYF	TGTGCCAGCAGCTTGGGCGGGGGTGCTGGAAACACCATATATTTT
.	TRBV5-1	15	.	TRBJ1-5	CASRPSLGSGQPQHF	TGCGCCAGCAGACCTAGCCTCGGGAGTGGTCAGCCCCAGCATTTT
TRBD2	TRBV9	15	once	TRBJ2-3	CASSRLAGPTDTQYF	TGTGCCAGCAGCCGACTAGCGGGACCCACAGATACGCAGTATTTT
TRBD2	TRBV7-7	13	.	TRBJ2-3	CASSLEAGGLQYF	TGTGCTAGCAGCTTAGAGGCGGGAGGTTTGCAGTATTTT
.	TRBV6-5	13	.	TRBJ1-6	CASYEGSGRPLHF	TGTGCCAGCTATGAGGGATCGGGGAGACCCCTCCACTTT
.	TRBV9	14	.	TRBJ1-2	CASSVVPGSYGYTF	TGTGCCAGCAGCGTAGTTCCGGGGAGCTATGGCTACACCTTC
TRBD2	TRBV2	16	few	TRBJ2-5	CASSDFLAGVGETQYF	TGTGCCAGCAGTGACTTTTTAGCGGGAGTTGGAGAGACCCAGTACTTC
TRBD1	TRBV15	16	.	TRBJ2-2	CATSRDFGQGYGELFF	TGTGCCACCAGCAGAGATTTCGGACAGGGGTACGGGGAGCTGTTTTTT
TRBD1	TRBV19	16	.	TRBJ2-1	CASSRGQGTSGDEQFF	TGTGCCAGTAGCCGGGGACAGGGGACATCCGGCGATGAGCAGTTCTTC
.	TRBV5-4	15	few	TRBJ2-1	CASSLGGPSYNEQFF	TGTGCCAGCAGCTTGGGCGGTCCCTCCTACAATGAGCAGTTCTTC
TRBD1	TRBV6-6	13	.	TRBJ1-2	CASSYDRARTYTF	TGTGCCAGCAGTTACGACAGGGCGAGAACTTACACCTTC
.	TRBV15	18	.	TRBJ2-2	CATSRDPFGGGNTGELFF	TGTGCCACCAGCAGAGATCCCTTCGGGGGAGGAAACACCGGGGAGCTGTTTTTT
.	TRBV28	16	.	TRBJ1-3	CASSPFRESRGNTIYF	TGTGCCAGCAGTCCCTTCAGGGAGTCCCGTGGAAACACCATATATTTT
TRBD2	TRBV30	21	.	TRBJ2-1	CAWSVVTGTSGRRYPGNEQFF	TGTGCCTGGAGTGTAGTTACCGGGACTAGCGGGAGAAGGTATCCGGGAAATGAGCAGTTCTTC
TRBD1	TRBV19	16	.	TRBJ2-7	CASSALPGQGAWEQYF	TGTGCCAGTAGTGCCCTACCGGGACAGGGGGCTTGGGAGCAGTACTTC
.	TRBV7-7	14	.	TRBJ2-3	CASSTTYRADTQYF	TGTGCTAGCAGCACCACTTACAGGGCGGATACGCAGTATTTT
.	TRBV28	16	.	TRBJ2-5	CASSQSGAAPQETQYF	TGTGCCAGCAGTCAAAGTGGGGCAGCTCCACAAGAGACCCAGTACTTC
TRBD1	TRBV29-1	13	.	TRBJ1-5	CSVAAGGNQPQHF	TGCAGCGTTGCCGCAGGGGGAAATCAGCCCCAGCATTTT
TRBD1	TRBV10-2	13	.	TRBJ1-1	CASKRDRASEAFF	TGCGCCAGCAAACGGGACAGGGCTTCCGAAGCTTTCTTT
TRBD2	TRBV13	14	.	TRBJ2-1	CASSRRLAPNEQFF	TGTGCCAGCAGCCGACGACTAGCCCCCAATGAGCAGTTCTTC
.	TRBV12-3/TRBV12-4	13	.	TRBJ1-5	CASSASIGQPQHF	TGTGCCAGCAGTGCCTCGATAGGGCAGCCCCAGCATTTT
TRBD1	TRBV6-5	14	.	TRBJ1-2	CASSWRQGASGYTF	TGTGCCAGCAGTTGGAGACAGGGGGCAAGTGGCTACACCTTC
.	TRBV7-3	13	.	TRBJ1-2	CASSLGGRYGYTF	TGTGCCAGCAGCTTAGGTGGGCGCTATGGCTACACCTTC
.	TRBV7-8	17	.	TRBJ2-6	CASSYRGVSSGANVLTF	TGTGCCAGCAGCTACCGCGGTGTGAGCTCTGGGGCCAACGTCCTGACTTTC
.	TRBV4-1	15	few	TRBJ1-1	CASSREQGRYTEAFF	TGCGCCAGCAGCCGAGAACAGGGAAGATACACTGAAGCTTTCTTT
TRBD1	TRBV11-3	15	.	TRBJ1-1	CASSTGTGGYTEAFF	TGTGCCAGCAGTACCGGGACAGGGGGTTACACTGAAGCTTTCTTT
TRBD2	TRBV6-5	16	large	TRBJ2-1	CASSYYSGTNYNEQFF	TGTGCCAGCAGTTACTATTCCGGGACTAATTACAATGAGCAGTTCTTC
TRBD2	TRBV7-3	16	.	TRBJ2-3	CASSQPRGGSTDTQYF	TGTGCCAGCAGCCAGCCGCGGGGGGGAAGCACAGATACGCAGTATTTT
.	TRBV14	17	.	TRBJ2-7	CASSQGVLRGGTYEQYF	TGTGCCAGCAGCCAAGGGGTACTTAGAGGGGGAACCTACGAGCAGTACTTC
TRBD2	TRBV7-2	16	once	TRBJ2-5	CASRETGTSGAGAQYF	TGTGCCAGCAGAGAGACCGGGACTAGCGGGGCTGGGGCCCAGTACTTC
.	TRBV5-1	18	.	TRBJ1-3	CASSLDRFHPSSGNTIYF	TGCGCCAGCAGCTTGGACCGGTTCCACCCGAGCTCTGGAAACACCATATATTTT